Included here is one T cell receptor (beta chain) sequence, with context. CDR1 is GTSNPN, CDR2 SVGIG, per germline (reference sequence). The V end was cut by 0 bases, the J end by 3 bases, with 14 bases between. CDR3 length: 16 amino acids. Source study methods: By means of reference gene primer amplification, nucleated cell counts were estimated. Clones were read by immunoSEQ multiplex PCR, and TCRdb kept only the in-frame ones, dropping some. Clone size and the V and J calls come from that table; the DNA yielded D and trimming. The sample records 110,000 to 150,000 clones, over 75% being singletons. These data belong to a study of blood T cell repertoires in COVID-19. For the study at large: COVID-19 samples, acute and convalescent, were from the United States, Italy and Spain.

Sequencing used peripheral blood. The rearrangement links TRBV30 to TRBJ1-4; maybe TRBD1 (5 bases). The source of this sequence is a man between 50 and 59 years old with acute or convalescent COVID-19. CDR3 region: CAWSVGTAGANEKLFF. For the CDR3, the DNA is TGTGCCTGGAGTGTCGGGACGGCGGGGGCTAATGAAAAACTGTTTTTT.